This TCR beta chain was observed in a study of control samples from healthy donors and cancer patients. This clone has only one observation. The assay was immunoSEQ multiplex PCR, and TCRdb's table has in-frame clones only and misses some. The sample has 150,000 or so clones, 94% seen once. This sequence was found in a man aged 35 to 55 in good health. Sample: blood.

The DNA of the CDR3 is TGCAGCGTTGTCCAATCGGATGGCTACACCTTC. It codes for CSVVQSDGYTF. The chain carries TRBV29-1 and TRBJ1-2; D call uncertain. CDR3 length: 11 residues. V was clipped by 4 bases and J by 6 bases, with 9 bases between them. The germline CDR1 and CDR2 sequences are SQVTM and ANQGSEA. The full variable domain, its missing parts supplied by reference TRBV29-1 and TRBJ1-2, is SAVISQKPSRDICQRGTSLTIQCQVDSQVTMMFWYRQQPGQSLTLIATANQGSEATYESGFVIDKFPISRPNLTFSTLTVSNMSPEDSSIYLCSVVQSDGYTFGSGTRLTVV.